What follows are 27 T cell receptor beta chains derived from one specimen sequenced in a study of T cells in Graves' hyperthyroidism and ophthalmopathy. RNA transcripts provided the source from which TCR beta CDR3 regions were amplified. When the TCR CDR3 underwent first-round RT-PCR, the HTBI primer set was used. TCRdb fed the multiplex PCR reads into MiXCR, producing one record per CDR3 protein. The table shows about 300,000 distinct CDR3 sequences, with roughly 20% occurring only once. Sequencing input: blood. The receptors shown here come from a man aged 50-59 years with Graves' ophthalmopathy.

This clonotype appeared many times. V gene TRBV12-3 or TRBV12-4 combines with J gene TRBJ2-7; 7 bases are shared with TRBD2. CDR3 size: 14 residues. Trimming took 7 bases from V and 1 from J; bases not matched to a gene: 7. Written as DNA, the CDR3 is TGTGCCAGCACCCTGGAGGGAGGGTCCTACGAGCAGTACTTC. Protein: CASTLEGGSYEQYF.

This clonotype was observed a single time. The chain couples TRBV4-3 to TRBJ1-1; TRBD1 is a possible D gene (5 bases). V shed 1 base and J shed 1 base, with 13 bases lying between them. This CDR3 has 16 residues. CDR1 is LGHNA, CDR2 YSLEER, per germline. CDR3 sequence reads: CASSQGRAGQNTEAFF. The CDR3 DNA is TGCGCCAGCAGCCAAGGGAGGGCAGGGCAGAACACTGAAGCTTTCTTT.

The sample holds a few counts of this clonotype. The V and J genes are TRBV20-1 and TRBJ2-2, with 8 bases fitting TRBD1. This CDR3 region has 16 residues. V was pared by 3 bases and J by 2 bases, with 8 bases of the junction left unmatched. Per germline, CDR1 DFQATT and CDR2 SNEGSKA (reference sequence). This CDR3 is CSASSGTGLNTGELFF. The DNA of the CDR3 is TGCAGTGCTAGTAGTGGGACAGGCCTTAACACCGGGGAGCTGTTTTTT.

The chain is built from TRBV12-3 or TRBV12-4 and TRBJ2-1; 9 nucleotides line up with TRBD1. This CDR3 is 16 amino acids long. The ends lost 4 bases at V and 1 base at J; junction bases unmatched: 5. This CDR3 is CASSSLGTGSYNEQFF. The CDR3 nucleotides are TGTGCCAGCAGTTCGCTCGGGACAGGGTCCTACAATGAGCAGTTCTTC.

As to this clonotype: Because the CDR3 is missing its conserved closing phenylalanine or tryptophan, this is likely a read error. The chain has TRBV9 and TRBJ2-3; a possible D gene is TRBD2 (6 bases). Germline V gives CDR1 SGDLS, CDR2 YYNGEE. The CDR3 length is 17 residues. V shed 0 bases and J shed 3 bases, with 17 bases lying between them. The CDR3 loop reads CASSVEGSGVGTDTQYL. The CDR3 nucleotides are TGTGCCAGCAGCGTAGAGGGTAGCGGAGTGGGGACAGATACGCAGTATCTT.

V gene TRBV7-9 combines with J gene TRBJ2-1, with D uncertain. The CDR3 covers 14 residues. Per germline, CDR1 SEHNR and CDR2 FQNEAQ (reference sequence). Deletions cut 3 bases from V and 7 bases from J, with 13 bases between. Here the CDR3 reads CASSFVLGSNEQFF. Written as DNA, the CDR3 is TGTGCCAGCAGCTTCGTCCTAGGTTCTAATGAGCAGTTCTTC.

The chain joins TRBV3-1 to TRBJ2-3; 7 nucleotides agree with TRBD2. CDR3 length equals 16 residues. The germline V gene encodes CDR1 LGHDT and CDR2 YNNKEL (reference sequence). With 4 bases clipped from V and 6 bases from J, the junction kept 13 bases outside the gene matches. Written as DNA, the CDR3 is TGTGCCAGCAGCCCAAACCCTAGCGGTAGAGGGGATACGCAGTATTTT. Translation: CASSPNPSGRGDTQYF.

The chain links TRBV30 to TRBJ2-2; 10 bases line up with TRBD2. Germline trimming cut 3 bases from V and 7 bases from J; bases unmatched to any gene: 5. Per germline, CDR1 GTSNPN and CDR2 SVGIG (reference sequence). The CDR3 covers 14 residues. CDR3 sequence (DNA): TGTGCCTGGAGGGTTAGCGGGAGGCACGGGGAGCTGTTTTTT. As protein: CAWRVSGRHGELFF.

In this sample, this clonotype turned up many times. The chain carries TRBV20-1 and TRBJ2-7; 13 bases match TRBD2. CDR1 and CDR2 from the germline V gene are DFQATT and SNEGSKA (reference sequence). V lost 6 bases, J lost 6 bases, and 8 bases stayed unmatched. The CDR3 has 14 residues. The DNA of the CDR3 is TGCAGTGCCCCGAAACTAGCGGGAGGGAGCGAGCAGTACTTC. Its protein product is CSAPKLAGGSEQYF.

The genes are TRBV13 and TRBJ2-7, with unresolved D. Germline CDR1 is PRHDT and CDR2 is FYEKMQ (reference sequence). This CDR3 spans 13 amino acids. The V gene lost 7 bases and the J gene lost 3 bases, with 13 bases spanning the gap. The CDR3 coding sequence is TGTGCCAGCAAGGTGCGGAATTTCTACGAGCAGTACTTC. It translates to CASKVRNFYEQYF.

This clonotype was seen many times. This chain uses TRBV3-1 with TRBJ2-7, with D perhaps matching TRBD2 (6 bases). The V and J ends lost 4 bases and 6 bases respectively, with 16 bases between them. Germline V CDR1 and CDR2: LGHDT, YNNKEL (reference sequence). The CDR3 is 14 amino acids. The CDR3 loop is CASSPPTSPGEQYF. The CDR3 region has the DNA TGTGCCAGCAGCCCCCCGACTAGTCCGGGCGAGCAGTACTTC.

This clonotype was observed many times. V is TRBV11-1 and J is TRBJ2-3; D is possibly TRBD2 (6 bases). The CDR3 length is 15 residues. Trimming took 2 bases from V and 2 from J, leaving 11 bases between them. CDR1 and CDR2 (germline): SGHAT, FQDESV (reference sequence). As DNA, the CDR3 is TGTGCCAGCAGCTTACCGGGAGCGAACACAGATACGCAGTATTTT. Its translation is CASSLPGANTDTQYF.

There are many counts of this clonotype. The CDR3 reads CAWRHPGPGGAFF. The CDR3 bases are TGTGCCTGGAGGCATCCAGGTCCGGGGGGAGCTTTCTTT. The chain is built from TRBV30 and TRBJ1-1; D is possibly TRBD1 (5 bases). V dropped 3 bases and J dropped 10 bases, with 18 bases sitting between them. Germline V lookup: CDR1 GTSNPN, CDR2 SVGIG (reference sequence). This CDR3 comprises 13 residues.

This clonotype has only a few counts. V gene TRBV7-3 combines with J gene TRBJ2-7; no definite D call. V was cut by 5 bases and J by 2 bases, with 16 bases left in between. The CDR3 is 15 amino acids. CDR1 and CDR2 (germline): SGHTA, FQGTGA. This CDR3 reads CASSQTGHPPYEQYF. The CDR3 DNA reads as TGTGCCAGCAGCCAAACTGGCCATCCTCCCTACGAGCAGTACTTC.

This chain's CDR3 is CSVEKEMNTEAFF. In DNA, the CDR3 is TGCAGCGTTGAAAAGGAAATGAACACTGAAGCTTTCTTT. This chain links TRBV29-1 with TRBJ1-1; D gene ambiguous. Germline-derived CDR1 and CDR2 are SQVTM and ANQGSEA. V was trimmed by 2 bases and J by 0 bases, leaving 7 bases between them. This CDR3 is built from 13 residues.

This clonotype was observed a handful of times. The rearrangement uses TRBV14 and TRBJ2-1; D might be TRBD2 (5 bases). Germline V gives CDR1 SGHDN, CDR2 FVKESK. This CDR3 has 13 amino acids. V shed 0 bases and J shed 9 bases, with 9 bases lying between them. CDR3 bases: TGTGCCAGCAGCCAAGAACTAGTTGGTGAGCAGTTCTTC. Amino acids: CASSQELVGEQFF.

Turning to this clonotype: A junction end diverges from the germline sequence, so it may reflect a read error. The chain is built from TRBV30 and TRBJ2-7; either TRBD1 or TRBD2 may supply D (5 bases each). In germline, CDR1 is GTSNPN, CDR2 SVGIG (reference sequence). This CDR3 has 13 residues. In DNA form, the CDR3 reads TGTGCCTGGAGTGTAGTGGGGACCTACGGGCAGTACTTC. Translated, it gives CAWSVVGTYGQYF.

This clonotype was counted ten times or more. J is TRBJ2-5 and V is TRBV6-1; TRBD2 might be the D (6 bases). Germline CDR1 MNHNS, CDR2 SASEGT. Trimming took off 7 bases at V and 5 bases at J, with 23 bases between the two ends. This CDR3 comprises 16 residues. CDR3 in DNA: TGTGCCAGCATGGGAGGAGTAGCACTCAGAGGGGAGACCCAGTACTTC. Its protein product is CASMGGVALRGETQYF.

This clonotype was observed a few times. The CDR3 DNA is TGCAGTGCTCCCCGGACCGTTGCAGGGACTAGCGGGCGATCAGATACGCAGTATTTT. As protein: CSAPRTVAGTSGRSDTQYF. The chain recombines TRBV20-1 with TRBJ2-3; 12 bases agree with TRBD2. The V gene's germline CDR1 is DFQATT and CDR2 SNEGSKA (reference sequence). The CDR3 extends over 19 amino acids. Unmatched junction bases numbered 19, after V lost 5 bases and J lost 4 bases.

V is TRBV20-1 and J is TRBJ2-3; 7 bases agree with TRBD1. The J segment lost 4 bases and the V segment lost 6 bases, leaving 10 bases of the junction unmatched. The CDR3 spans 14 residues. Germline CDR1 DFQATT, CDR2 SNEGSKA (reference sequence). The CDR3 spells CSAAGTEIADTQYF. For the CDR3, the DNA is TGCAGTGCAGCCGGGACAGAGATTGCAGATACGCAGTATTTT.

In DNA form, the CDR3 reads TGTGCCAGCAGCGCCGTCGTGCGCGGAGGTGGCTACACCTTC. Residues: CASSAVVRGGGYTF. V usage is TRBV7-9 and J usage is TRBJ1-2; no firm D call. CDR1 SEHNR and CDR2 FQNEAQ come from the germline V gene (reference sequence). The CDR3 runs 14 residues. The V and J ends lost 5 bases and 7 bases respectively, with 17 bases between them.

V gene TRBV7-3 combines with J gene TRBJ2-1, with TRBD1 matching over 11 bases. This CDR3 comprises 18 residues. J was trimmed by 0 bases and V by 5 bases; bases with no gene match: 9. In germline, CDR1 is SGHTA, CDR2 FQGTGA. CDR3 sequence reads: CASSRGTGGLGSYNEQFF. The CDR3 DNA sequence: TGTGCCAGCAGCCGCGGGACAGGGGGGTTAGGCTCCTACAATGAGCAGTTCTTC.

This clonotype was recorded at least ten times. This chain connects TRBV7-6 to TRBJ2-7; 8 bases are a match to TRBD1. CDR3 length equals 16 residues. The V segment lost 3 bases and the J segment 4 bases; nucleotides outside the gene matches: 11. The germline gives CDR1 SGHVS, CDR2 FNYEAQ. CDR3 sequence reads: CASSLGAQGALYEQYF. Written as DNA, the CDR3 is TGTGCCAGCAGCTTGGGGGCCCAGGGGGCTCTATACGAGCAGTACTTC.

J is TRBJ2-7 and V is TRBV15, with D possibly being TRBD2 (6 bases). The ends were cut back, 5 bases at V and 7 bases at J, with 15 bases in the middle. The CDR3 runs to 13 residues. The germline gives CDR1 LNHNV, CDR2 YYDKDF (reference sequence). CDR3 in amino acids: CATSPQYSGEQYF. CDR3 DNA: TGTGCCACCAGCCCCCAGTACAGCGGGGAGCAGTACTTC.

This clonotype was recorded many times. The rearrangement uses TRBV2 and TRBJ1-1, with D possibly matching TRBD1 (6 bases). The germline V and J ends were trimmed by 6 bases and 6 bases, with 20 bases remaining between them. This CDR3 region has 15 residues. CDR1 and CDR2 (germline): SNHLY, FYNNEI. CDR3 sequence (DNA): TGTGCCAGCAGCGGGAGCCGCGGGGGGCTGGCTGAAGCTTTCTTT. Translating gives CASSGSRGGLAEAFF.

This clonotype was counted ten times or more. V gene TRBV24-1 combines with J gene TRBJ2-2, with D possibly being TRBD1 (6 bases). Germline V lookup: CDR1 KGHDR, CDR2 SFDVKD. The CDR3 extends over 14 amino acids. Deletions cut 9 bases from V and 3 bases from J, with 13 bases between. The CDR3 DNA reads TGTGCCACCCGCCGGGACATGGACACCGGGGAGCTGTTTTTT. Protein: CATRRDMDTGELFF.

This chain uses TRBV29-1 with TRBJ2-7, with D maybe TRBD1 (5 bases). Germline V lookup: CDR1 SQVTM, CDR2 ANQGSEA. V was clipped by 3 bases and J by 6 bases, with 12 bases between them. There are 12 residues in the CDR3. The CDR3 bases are TGCAGCGTTGACATAACAAGGGGCGAGCAGTACTTC. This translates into CSVDITRGEQYF.